This TCR beta chain was sequenced during a study of blood T cells in healthy people across ages. Germline CDR1 reads SGHAT; CDR2 reads FQNNGV. This CDR3 has 16 residues. Trimming left V 3 bases short and J 0 bases short, with 13 bases between. Then a second PCR, running roughly 7 to 11 cycles, was carried out with a sample-barcoded 5' primer and a J-beta primer mix. Every cDNA was tagged by a template-switch adaptor with 12 random nucleotides. Sequencing yielded, for each sample, at least 3 million paired-end reads carrying CDR3. MiXCR was run by TCRdb on the 5' RACE reads, yielding one entry per CDR3 protein. This sample has about 1.4 million distinct CDR3 sequences, with approximately 59% found just once.

Sequenced sample: blood. This receptor was obtained from a man younger than 35 in good health. The chain recombines TRBV11-2 with TRBJ2-3; D unclear. The CDR3 sequence is CASSLVVTLSTDTQYF. CDR3 coding DNA: TGTGCCAGCAGCTTGGTCGTGACTCTGAGCACAGATACGCAGTATTTT.